This T cell receptor beta chain emerged from a study of T cells in Graves' hyperthyroidism and ophthalmopathy (dated by TCRdb to between 2018 and 2020). Notes on the research overall: Peripheral blood was collected at initial diagnosis, before any treatment. The 95 to 100 discovery patients were randomly divided into training and test sets at a 7:3 ratio. To identify TCR V-J signatures that set the groups apart, the researchers used a discovery cohort of 95 to 100 patients, made up of under 50 with Graves' ophthalmopathy and 55 to 65 with stable Graves' hyperthyroidism. In addition, the study compared T-cell repertoires in thyroid tissue and in blood from six Graves' hyperthyroidism patients. Prospective prediction of ophthalmopathy was tested in an independent validation cohort consisting of fewer than 20 hyperthyroidism patients and around 16 patients who later progressed to ophthalmopathy. TCR Vbeta CDR3 sequencing of 135 peripheral blood samples (under 45 ophthalmopathy, roughly 74 hyperthyroidism and around 17 progressor patients) is reported in the paper. Once sampling was done, hyperthyroidism patients were given methimazole at a starting dose of 30 mg daily, whereas ophthalmopathy patients were given high-dose intravenous methylprednisolone.

The TCR beta CDR3 regions were amplified from RNA transcripts. The TCR CDR3 was subjected to a first round of RT-PCR using the HTBI primer set and the Qiagen OneStep RT-PCR kit. Libraries were constructed in a second round of multiplex PCR, after which size selection and purification were carried out. The libraries were sequenced on an Illumina HiSeq2000 using paired-end 100 bp reads. The authors' analysis ran thus. SOAPnuke was used to process the raw data, throwing out any read that contained adapters or uncalled bases, had a mean Phred below 15, or lacked an exact constant-primer or identifier match. COPE v1.2.5 was used to merge high-quality paired reads, and clonotypes were defined as unique nucleotide sequences. Clonotypes were aligned to IMGT TRBV, TRBD and TRBJ reference segments using MiTCR v1.1. The analysis included only V-J combinations with a frequency above 0.0001, which together covered approximately 99% of the repertoires. A TCS score was defined as the ratio between F50 (clonal expansion) and ExV (chaos), using BLOSUM62-based TCRdist between CDR3 peptides within each V-J. Welch's t-statistics and random forest reduced approximately 520 V-J features to roughly 13, which were used in a naive Bayes classifier (R e1071). The public reads were run again by TCRdb, first through fastp at Q25 and then through MiXCR, and only productive beta chains were kept. When rows share a CDR3 protein, they turn into one entry using the most common DNA and genes. Clone size and V and J calls follow TCRdb, not the original study. The sample yields under 300,000 distinct CDR3 sequences; approximately 16% were counted once. 30% to 35% of the sample is held by the ten biggest clonotypes.

The germline V gene (reference sequence) specifies SEHNR as CDR1 and FQNEAQ as CDR2. From cysteine to phenylalanine, the CDR3 is 12 amino acids long. Only the CDR3 part of the read is kept: 36 bases, read in frame from the first base. Between the V and J ends, shortened by 3 bases and 6 bases respectively, the junction contains 9 bases. The hyperthyroidism patients were between 18 and 65 years old and newly diagnosed, with a disease duration of less than 2 months. Exclusion was applied to patients with uncontrolled infections, other autoimmune diseases, pregnancy or lactation. Diagnoses were based on clinical symptoms, serum thyroxine and TRAb, thyroid ultrasound and orbital computed tomography. For progressor patients, blood was drawn at the first diagnosis of hyperthyroidism, before any ophthalmopathy symptoms had appeared. Ficoll-Paque density gradient centrifugation was used to isolate PBMCs from about 9 ml of fresh peripheral blood. Progressor patients were initially diagnosed with Graves' hyperthyroidism and developed ophthalmopathy during follow-up. Total RNA was extracted using Trizol reagent, and RNA quality was assessed on an Agilent 2100 Bioanalyzer.

What the work shows at the level of the full study, not this receptor alone: Most expanded thyroid clonotypes (frequency above 0.001) were also found in blood, which suggests that blood repertoires may mirror thyroid immune responses. During validation, the model predicted progression to ophthalmopathy a median of around 6 months ahead of onset, with roughly 65% sensitivity and around 72% specificity. No statistical method was used to set the sample size in advance, and investigators knew the group allocation. Ophthalmopathy was separated from stable hyperthyroidism by a 13 V-J signature model, with around 90% sensitivity and roughly 84% specificity obtained in cross-validation and 80%/75% obtained in testing.

This clonotype was observed at least ten times. Its antigen target is currently unknown. No base qualities exist here, and no much larger clone lies one base off it. This clonotype originated in a woman between 45 and 65 years old with Graves' hyperthyroidism that later progressed to Graves' ophthalmopathy. The sample consisted of blood. Recombination linked TRBV7-9 to TRBJ2-7; the D gene is perhaps TRBD2, on 5 matching bases. The CDR3 protein sequence reads: CASSFSRGEQYF. The sequence in DNA is TGTGCCAGCAGCTTTTCCCGGGGCGAGCAGTACTTC.